This T cell receptor (beta chain) was retrieved from a study of blood T cell repertoires in COVID-19. TCRdb keeps only in-frame clones here, not all; method: immunoSEQ multiplex PCR. The repertoire has around 95,000 clones, approximately 90% of them found once; the top ten carry 2% to 2.5%. Germline CDR1 is MNHEY and CDR2 is SVGAGI. The germline V and J ends were trimmed by 6 bases and 1 base, with 15 bases remaining between them. The CDR3 extends over 15 amino acids. The chain carries TRBV6-5 and TRBJ1-1, with D perhaps TRBD1 (5 bases). The clonotype was recovered from a man aged 50 to 59 with active COVID-19. Sequenced sample: peripheral blood. The CDR3 DNA is TGTGCCAGCAGGAGGGCCCGGGGGACGAACACTGAAGCTTTCTTT. This sequence encodes CASRRARGTNTEAFF.